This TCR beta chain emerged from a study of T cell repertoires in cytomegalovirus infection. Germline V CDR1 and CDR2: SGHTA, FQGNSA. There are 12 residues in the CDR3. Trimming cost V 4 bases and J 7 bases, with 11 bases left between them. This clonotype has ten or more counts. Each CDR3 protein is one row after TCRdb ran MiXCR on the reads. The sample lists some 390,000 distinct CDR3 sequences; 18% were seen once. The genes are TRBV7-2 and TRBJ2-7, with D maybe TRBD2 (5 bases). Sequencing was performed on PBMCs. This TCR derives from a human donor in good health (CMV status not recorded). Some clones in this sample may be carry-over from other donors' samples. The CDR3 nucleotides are TGTGCCAGCAGCTCGGACCGGAGGGAGCAGTACTTC. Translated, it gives CASSSDRREQYF. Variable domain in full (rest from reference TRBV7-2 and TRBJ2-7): GAGVSQSPSNKVTEKGKDVELRCDPISGHTALYWYRQSLGQGLEFLIYFQGNSAPDKSGLPSDRFSAERTGGSVSTLTIQRTQQEDSAVYLCASSSDRREQYFGPGTRLTVT.